This TCR beta chain was observed in a study of post-analysis software for immune sequencing data. Study-level background: The disease courses spanned relapsing-remitting, secondary progressive and progressive-relapsing forms of multiple sclerosis.

Libraries were made from TCR beta cDNA, and they carried unique molecular identifiers. TCRdb reanalysed the PCR reads using MiXCR and keeps one entry per CDR3 protein. The sample holds about 540,000 distinct CDR3 sequences, under 40% seen once. CDR3 length: 13 amino acids. The germline gives CDR1 DFQATT, CDR2 SNEGSKA (reference sequence). Trimming stripped 0 bases from V and 4 bases from J, with 9 bases between. The sample holds a few counts of this clonotype. Its antigen is still unknown. Study observations and caveats: Strong co-clustering by F measure was seen for same-batch samples. Multiple sclerosis patients showed significantly lower normalized Chao1 diversity than controls did. When patients were compared with controls, about 5 TRBV segments were more frequent, TRBV5-6, TRBV5-1 and TRBV20-1 among them.

The clonotype was recovered from a girl aged 2 to 17 with multiple sclerosis. Input material: blood. This chain uses TRBV20-1 with TRBJ1-2, with D unresolved. CDR3 bases: TGCAGTGCTAGAGAACTACTGGGCTATGGCTACACCTTC. Encoded protein: CSARELLGYGYTF.